This T cell receptor beta chain stems from a study of cytomegalovirus exposure and HLA in healthy donors. The repertoire was sequenced with immunoSEQ multiplex PCR; TCRdb's copy has only in-frame clones and lacks some. The table shows about 360,000 clones, with approximately 90% occurring only once. This clone appeared once. Antigen unknown. Study findings and constraints: Subsequent analysis revealed that first-cohort TCR clusters tended to co-occur in the 120 or so validation repertoires. Cytomegalovirus-associated TCR beta chains were listed, numbering over 150.

The source is a woman aged 18-29 years in good health and CMV-seronegative. The sample taken for sequencing was PBMCs.

The chain's CDR3 is CASSLTHPGNYGYTF. The CDR3 region has the DNA TGTGCCAGCAGTTTAACCCACCCAGGGAATTATGGCTACACCTTC. The J gene is TRBJ1-2, the V gene TRBV27; possible D gene TRBD1, 5 bases. The CDR3 loop spans 15 amino acids. Per the germline V gene, CDR1 is MNHEY and CDR2 is SMNVEV (reference sequence). V was trimmed by 2 bases and J by 5 bases, leaving 15 bases between them.